What follows is one T cell receptor beta chain and its context. CDR1 SEHNR and CDR2 FQNEAQ come from the germline V gene (reference sequence). The CDR3 covers 16 residues. V was clipped by 5 bases and J by 1 base, with 16 bases between them. The record originates from a study of response to subunit inactivated influenza vaccine. A single record per CDR3 protein comes from TCRdb applying MiXCR to the RT-PCR reads. Of roughly 570,000 distinct CDR3 sequences in the sample, approximately 13% are singletons; the top ten hold around 13%. This material consisted of PBMCs from blood, taken around seven weeks after vaccination. This chain links TRBV7-9 with TRBJ2-3, with D possibly being TRBD2 (6 bases). The sequence came from a man over 45 who received an inactivated influenza vaccine. CDR3 bases: TGTGCCAGCAGCCCGAAGGAGGGGATACGCACAGATACGCAGTATTTT. Translated, it gives CASSPKEGIRTDTQYF.